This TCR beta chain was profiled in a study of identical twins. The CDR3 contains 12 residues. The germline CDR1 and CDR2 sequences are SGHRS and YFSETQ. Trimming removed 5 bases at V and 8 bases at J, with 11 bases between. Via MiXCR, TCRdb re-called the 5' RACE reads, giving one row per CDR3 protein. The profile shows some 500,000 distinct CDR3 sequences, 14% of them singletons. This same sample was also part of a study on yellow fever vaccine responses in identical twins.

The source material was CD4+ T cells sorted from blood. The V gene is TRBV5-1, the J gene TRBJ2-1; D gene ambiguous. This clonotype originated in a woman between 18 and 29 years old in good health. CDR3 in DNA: TGCGCCAGCAGGGACCCAGGCCATGAGCAGTTCTTC. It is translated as CASRDPGHEQFF.